This TCR beta chain is drawn from a study of blood T cell repertoires in COVID-19. Across the whole study: The United States, Italy and Spain provided the acute and convalescent COVID-19 samples. From T cells, B-cell-depleted T cells, or PBMCs came the material, which was cDNA or gDNA.

Source study methods: By means of reference gene primer amplification, nucleated cell counts were estimated. Only in-frame clones appear in the TCRdb table, and some are missing; sequencing was by immunoSEQ multiplex PCR. V and J calls plus clone size are reproduced from that table; the DNA served to infer D and trimming. This table has tens of thousands of clones, roughly 86% appearing once. J gave up 6 bases and V 5 bases, and 7 bases lay outside the gene matches. CDR3 length: 16 residues. Germline-derived CDR1 and CDR2 are SEHNR and FQNEAQ (reference sequence). The chain couples TRBV7-9 to TRBJ2-3; 14 bases line up with TRBD2. The receptor comes from a man in his forties or fifties with active COVID-19. Sample: peripheral blood. The CDR3 spells CASSAGLAGGRDTQYF. The CDR3 region has the DNA TGTGCCAGCAGCGCAGGACTAGCGGGAGGAAGGGATACGCAGTATTTT. Full variable domain (rest looked up from reference TRBV7-9 and TRBJ2-3): DTGVSQNPRHKITKRGQNVTFRCDPISEHNRLYWYRQTLGQGPEFLTYFQNEAQLEKSRLLSDRFSAERPKGSFSTLEIQRTEQGDSAMYLCASSAGLAGGRDTQYFGPGTRLTVL.